The entry that follows covers one T cell receptor (beta chain) sequence. Its antigen remains unidentified. V gave up 1 base and J gave up 4 bases, with 10 bases separating them. Germline V gene lookup returns CDR1 SEHNR and CDR2 FQNEAQ (reference sequence). CDR3 length equals 14 residues. This sample stems from a study of T cell responses to AZD1222 COVID-19 vaccine. Findings and limits, study-wide: Once two AZD1222 doses were given, Spike-specific TCR breadth and depth went up. Seropositivity was recorded at baseline in only 6 or 7 AZD1222 recipients.

Sequencing used immunoSEQ multiplex PCR; TCRdb keeps in-frame clones, though not all of them. The data contain about 66,000 clones, about 90% of them singletons. Sequenced material: peripheral blood, taken on day 0 of AZD1222 vaccination. This rearrangement joins TRBV7-9 to TRBJ2-5; possibly TRBD1 for D (5 bases). This receptor was obtained from an adult in good health. In DNA, the CDR3 is TGTGCCAGCAGCTTAGTCCTTCAGGGAGAGACCCAGTACTTC. Translation gives CASSLVLQGETQYF.